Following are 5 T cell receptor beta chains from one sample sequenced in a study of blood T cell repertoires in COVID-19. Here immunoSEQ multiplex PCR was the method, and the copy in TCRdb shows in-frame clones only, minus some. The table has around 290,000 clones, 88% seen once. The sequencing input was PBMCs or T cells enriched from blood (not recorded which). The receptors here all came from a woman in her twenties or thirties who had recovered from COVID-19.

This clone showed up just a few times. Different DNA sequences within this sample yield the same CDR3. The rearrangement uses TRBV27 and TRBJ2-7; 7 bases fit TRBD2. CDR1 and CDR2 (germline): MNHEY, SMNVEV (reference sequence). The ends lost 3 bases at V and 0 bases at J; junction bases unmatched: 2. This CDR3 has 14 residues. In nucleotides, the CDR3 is TGTGCCAGCAGTTTCTTAGCGGGCTCCTACGAGCAGTACTTC. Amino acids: CASSFLAGSYEQYF.

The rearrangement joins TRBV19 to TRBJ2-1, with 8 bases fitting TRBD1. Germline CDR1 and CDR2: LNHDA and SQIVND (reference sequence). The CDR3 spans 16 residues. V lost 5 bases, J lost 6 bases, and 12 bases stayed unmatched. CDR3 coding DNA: TGTGCCAGTAGTCGCCCCCAGGGGGCCTCGGGCAATGAGCAGTTCTTC. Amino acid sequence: CASSRPQGASGNEQFF.

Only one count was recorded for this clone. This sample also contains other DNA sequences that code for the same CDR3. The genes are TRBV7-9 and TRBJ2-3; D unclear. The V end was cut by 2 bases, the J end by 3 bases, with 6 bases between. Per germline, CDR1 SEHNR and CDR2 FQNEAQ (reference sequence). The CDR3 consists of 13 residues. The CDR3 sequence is CASSLTGTDTQYF. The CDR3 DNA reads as TGTGCCAGCAGCTTAACGGGTACAGATACGCAGTATTTT.

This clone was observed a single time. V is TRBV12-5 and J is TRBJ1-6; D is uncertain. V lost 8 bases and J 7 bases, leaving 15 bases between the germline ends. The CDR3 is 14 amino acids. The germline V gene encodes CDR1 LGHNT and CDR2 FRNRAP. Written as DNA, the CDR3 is TGTGCTAGTCGGAGGGAGGGAGAAAATTCACCCCTCCACTTT. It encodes CASRREGENSPLHF.

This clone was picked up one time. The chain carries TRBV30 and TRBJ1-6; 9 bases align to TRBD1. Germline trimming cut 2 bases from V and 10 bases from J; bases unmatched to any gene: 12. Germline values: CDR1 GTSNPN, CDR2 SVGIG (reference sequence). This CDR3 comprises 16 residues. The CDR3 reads CAWSSPQRTGESPLHF. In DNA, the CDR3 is TGTGCCTGGAGTAGCCCTCAGAGGACAGGGGAATCACCCCTCCACTTT.